This T cell receptor beta chain is drawn from a study of blood T cell repertoires in COVID-19. Study overall: COVID-19 samples, acute and convalescent, were from the United States, Italy and Spain. The analysed material was cDNA or gDNA that came from T cells, B-cell-depleted T cells, or PBMCs.

This CDR3 is 15 amino acids long. Trimming pared 5 bases from V and 2 bases from J, leaving 15 bases between. Germline V lookup: CDR1 SGHVS, CDR2 FNYEAQ. Clones were read by immunoSEQ multiplex PCR, and TCRdb kept only the in-frame ones, dropping some. The sample has 9,500 to 15,000 clones, approximately 91% seen once. This clonotype was obtained from a woman aged 70-85 years with active COVID-19. This rearrangement joins TRBV7-6 to TRBJ2-5; tentatively, D is TRBD2 (6 bases). Source material: peripheral blood. The CDR3 is CASSPPGGLQETQYF. The CDR3 DNA is TGTGCCAGCAGCCCGCCCGGGGGACTGCAAGAGACCCAGTACTTC.